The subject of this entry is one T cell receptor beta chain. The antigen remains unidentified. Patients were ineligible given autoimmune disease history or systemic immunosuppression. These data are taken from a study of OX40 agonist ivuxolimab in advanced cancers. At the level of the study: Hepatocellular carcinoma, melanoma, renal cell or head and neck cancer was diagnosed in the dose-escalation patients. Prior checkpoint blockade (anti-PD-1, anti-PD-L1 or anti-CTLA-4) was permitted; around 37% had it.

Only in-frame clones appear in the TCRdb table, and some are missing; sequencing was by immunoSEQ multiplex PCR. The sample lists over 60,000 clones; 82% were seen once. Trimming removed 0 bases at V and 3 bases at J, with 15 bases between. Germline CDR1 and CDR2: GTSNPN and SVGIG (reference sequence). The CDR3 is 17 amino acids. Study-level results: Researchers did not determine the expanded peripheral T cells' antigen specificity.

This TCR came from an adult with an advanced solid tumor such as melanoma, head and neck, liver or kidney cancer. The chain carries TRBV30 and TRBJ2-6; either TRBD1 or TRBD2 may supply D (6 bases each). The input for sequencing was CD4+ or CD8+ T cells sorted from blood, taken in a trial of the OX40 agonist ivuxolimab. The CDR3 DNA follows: TGTGCCTGGAGTGTACGGAGGGGGAACTTTGGGGCCAACGTCCTGACTTTC. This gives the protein CAWSVRRGNFGANVLTF. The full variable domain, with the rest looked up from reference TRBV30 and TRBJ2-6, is SQTIHQWPATLVQPVGSPLSLECTVEGTSNPNLYWYRQAAGRGLQLLFYSVGIGQISSEVPQNLSASRPQDRQFILSSKKLLLSDSGFYLCAWSVRRGNFGANVLTFGAGSRLTVL.